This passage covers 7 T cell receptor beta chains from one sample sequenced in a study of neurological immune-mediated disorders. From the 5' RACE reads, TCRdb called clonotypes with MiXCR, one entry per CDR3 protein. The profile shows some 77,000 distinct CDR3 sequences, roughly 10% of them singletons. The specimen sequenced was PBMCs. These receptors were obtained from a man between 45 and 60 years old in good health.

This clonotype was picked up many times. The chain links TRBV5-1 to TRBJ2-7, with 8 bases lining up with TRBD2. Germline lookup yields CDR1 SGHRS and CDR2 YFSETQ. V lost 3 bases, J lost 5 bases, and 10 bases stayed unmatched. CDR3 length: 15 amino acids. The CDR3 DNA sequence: TGCGCCAGCAGCTATACGCCGGGACTAGAAAACGAGCAGTACTTC. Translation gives CASSYTPGLENEQYF. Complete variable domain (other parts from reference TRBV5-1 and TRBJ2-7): KAGVTQTPRYLIKTRGQQVTLSCSPISGHRSVSWYQQTPGQGLQFLFEYFSETQRNKGNFPGRFSGRQFSNSRSEMNVSTLELGDSALYLCASSYTPGLENEQYFGPGTRLTVT.

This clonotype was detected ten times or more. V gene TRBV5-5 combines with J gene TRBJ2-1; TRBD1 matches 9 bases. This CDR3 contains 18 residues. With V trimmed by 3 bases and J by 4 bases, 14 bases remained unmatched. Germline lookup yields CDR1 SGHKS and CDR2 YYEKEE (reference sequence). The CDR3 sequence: CASSYRDRVVYTYNEQFF. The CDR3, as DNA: TGTGCCAGCAGCTACCGGGACAGGGTTGTGTACACATACAATGAGCAGTTCTTC.

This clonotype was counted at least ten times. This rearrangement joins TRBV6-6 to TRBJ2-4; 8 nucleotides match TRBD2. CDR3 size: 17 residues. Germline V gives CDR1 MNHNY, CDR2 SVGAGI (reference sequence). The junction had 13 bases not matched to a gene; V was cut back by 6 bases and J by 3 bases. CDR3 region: CASSRDLPGGDKNIQYF. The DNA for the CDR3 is TGTGCCAGCAGCAGAGACTTACCGGGGGGGGACAAAAACATTCAGTACTTC.

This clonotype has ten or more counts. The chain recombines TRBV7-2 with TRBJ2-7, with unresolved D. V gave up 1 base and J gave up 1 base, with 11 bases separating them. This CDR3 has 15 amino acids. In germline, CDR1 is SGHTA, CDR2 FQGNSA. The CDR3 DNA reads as TGTGCCAGCAGCTTAGGGTTCGGCCTTTCCTACGAGCAGTACTTC. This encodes CASSLGFGLSYEQYF.

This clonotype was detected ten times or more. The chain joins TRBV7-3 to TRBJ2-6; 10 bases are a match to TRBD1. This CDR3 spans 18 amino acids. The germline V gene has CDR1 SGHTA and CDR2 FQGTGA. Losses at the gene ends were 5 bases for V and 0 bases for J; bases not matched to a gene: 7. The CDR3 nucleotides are TGTGCCAGCAGCCAGACAGGGGGCCAATTCTCTGGGGCCAACGTCCTGACTTTC. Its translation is CASSQTGGQFSGANVLTF.

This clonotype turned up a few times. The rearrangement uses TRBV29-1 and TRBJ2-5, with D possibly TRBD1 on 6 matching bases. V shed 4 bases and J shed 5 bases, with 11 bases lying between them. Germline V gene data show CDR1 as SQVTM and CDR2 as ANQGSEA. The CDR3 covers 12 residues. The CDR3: CSVVPGEETQYF. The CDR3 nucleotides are TGCAGCGTTGTCCCAGGGGAGGAGACCCAGTACTTC.

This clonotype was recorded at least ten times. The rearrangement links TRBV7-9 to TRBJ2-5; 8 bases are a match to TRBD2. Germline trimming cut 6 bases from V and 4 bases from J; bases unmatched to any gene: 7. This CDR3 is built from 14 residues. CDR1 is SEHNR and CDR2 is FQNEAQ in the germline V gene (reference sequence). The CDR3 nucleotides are TGTGCCAGCAGTTCCGTTAGCGGGGTAGAGACCCAGTACTTC. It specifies CASSSVSGVETQYF. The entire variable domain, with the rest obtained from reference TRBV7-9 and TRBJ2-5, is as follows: DTGVSQNPRHKITKRGQNVTFRCDPISEHNRLYWYRQTLGQGPEFLTYFQNEAQLEKSRLLSDRFSAERPKGSFSTLEIQRTEQGDSAMYLCASSSVSGVETQYFGPGTRLLVL.